Below are 31 T cell receptor beta chains sequenced from a single sample in a study of blood T cell repertoires in COVID-19. Some clones are missing from TCRdb's copy, which holds only in-frame ones; the method was immunoSEQ multiplex PCR. The sample lists 200,000 to 300,000 clones; around 85% were seen once. The specimen sequenced was peripheral blood. The source of these receptors is a woman aged 25 to 45 who had recovered from COVID-19.

V gene TRBV10-3 combines with J gene TRBJ1-6; D perhaps matches TRBD1 (5 bases). Germline V gives CDR1 ENHRY, CDR2 SYGVKD. CDR3 length: 15 residues. V was trimmed by 0 bases and J by 8 bases, leaving 11 bases between them. CDR3 in DNA: TGTGCCATCAGTGAGTCGACGGGGGGAGATTCACCCCTCCACTTT. Protein: CAISESTGGDSPLHF.

This clone is a singleton in its sample. The V and J genes are TRBV4-1 and TRBJ1-1, with D unclear. Germline CDR1 is MGHRA and CDR2 is YSYEKL. There are 12 residues in the CDR3. Trimming stripped 3 bases from V and 2 bases from J, with 4 bases between. The CDR3 coding sequence is TGCGCCAGCAGCCATCCAAACACTGAAGCTTTCTTT. As protein: CASSHPNTEAFF.

The gene calls are TRBV5-5 and TRBJ1-3; 11 nucleotides align to TRBD1. The CDR3 consists of 17 residues. Germline CDR1 reads SGHKS; CDR2 reads YYEKEE (reference sequence). V was clipped by 3 bases and J by 1 base; unmatched bases: 6. The CDR3 here is CASSSGQGALSGNTIYF. DNA of the CDR3: TGTGCCAGCAGCTCAGGACAGGGGGCTCTATCTGGAAACACCATATATTTT.

This chain uses TRBV15 with TRBJ1-3; D is unclear. The CDR3 length is 15 residues. Germline V lookup: CDR1 LNHNV, CDR2 YYDKDF (reference sequence). V was cut by 4 bases and J by 0 bases, with 10 bases left in between. The CDR3 DNA reads as TGTGCCACCAGCAAAAGACGGGACTCTGGAAACACCATATATTTT. Protein sequence: CATSKRRDSGNTIYF.

The V call is TRBV29-1, the J call TRBJ1-4; D unresolved. Germline values: CDR1 SQVTM, CDR2 ANQGSEA. The CDR3 is made up of 16 amino acids. Trimming removed 2 bases from V and 2 bases from J, with 15 bases in between. The CDR3 nucleotides read TGCAGCGTTGAACCTTACGAGACGGGGACTAATGAAAAACTGTTTTTT. Encoded protein: CSVEPYETGTNEKLFF.

The rearrangement joins TRBV7-2 to TRBJ2-3; the match to TRBD1 covers 7 bases. The ends lost 3 bases at V and 2 bases at J; junction bases unmatched: 5. This CDR3 has 15 residues. The germline V gene encodes CDR1 SGHTA and CDR2 FQGNSA. The CDR3 loop reads CASSFRGGHTDTQYF. CDR3 in DNA: TGTGCCAGCAGCTTTCGAGGGGGCCACACAGATACGCAGTATTTT.

The chain couples TRBV5-6 to TRBJ2-1; tentative D call: TRBD2 (6 bases). Trimming stripped 2 bases from V and 6 bases from J, with 12 bases between. Germline CDR1 reads SGHDT; CDR2 reads YYEEEE. The CDR3 is made up of 14 amino acids. The CDR3 here is CASSLDRDFNEQFF. The CDR3 bases are TGTGCCAGCAGCTTAGACCGGGACTTCAATGAGCAGTTCTTC.

In its sample, this clone was seen a few times. Other nucleotide sequences in the sample specify the same CDR3. The chain combines TRBV6-2 or TRBV6-3 with TRBJ2-1; 7 nucleotides match TRBD1. Germline V gene sequence: CDR1 MNHEY, CDR2 SVGEGT. Trimming at V came to 6 bases and at J to 3 bases, leaving 2 bases not matched to a gene. The CDR3 runs to 13 residues. CDR3 residues: CASSRDSYNEQFF. In nucleotides, the CDR3 is TGTGCCAGCAGCCGGGACAGCTACAATGAGCAGTTCTTC.

This rearrangement joins TRBV6-1 to TRBJ2-3; 8 bases align to TRBD2. CDR1 MNHNS and CDR2 SASEGT come from the germline V gene. This CDR3 has 15 amino acids. With V trimmed by 3 bases and J by 6 bases, 8 bases remained unmatched. CDR3 sequence: CASSEETRGGDTQYF. The CDR3, as DNA: TGTGCCAGCAGTGAGGAGACACGCGGGGGGGATACGCAGTATTTT.

The chain joins TRBV7-8 to TRBJ1-2, with TRBD1 identical over 8 bases. After removal of 4 bases from V and 2 bases from J, the junction contained 12 bases not matched to a gene. This CDR3 is built from 17 residues. Germline-derived CDR1 and CDR2 are SGHVS and FQNEAQ. CDR3 in DNA: TGTGCCAGCAGCTCCCTTGAACAGGGGGTAGCGAACTATGGCTACACCTTC. Translating gives CASSSLEQGVANYGYTF.

The CDR3 region has the DNA TGTGCCAGCAGCCAGTTCCGGGACAGCTCCTACGAGCAGTACTTC. Its protein is CASSQFRDSSYEQYF. The chain joins TRBV3-1 (or the pseudogene TRBV3-2) to TRBJ2-7, with 7 bases fitting TRBD1. The CDR3 extends over 15 amino acids. J gave up 0 bases and V 3 bases, and 5 bases lay outside the gene matches. CDR1 and CDR2 from the germline V gene are LGHDT and YNNKEL (reference sequence).

V usage is TRBV19 and J usage is TRBJ1-1; D is possibly TRBD1 (5 bases). CDR1 LNHDA and CDR2 SQIVND come from the germline V gene (reference sequence). There are 16 residues in the CDR3. V dropped 3 bases and J dropped 6 bases, with 20 bases sitting between them. The CDR3 is CASSMASGKASAEAFF. The CDR3 DNA follows: TGTGCCAGTAGTATGGCGTCAGGGAAGGCGTCGGCTGAAGCTTTCTTT. Based on the CDR3 plus reference TRBV19 and TRBJ1-1, the full variable domain is DGGITQSPKYLFRKEGQNVTLSCEQNLNHDAMYWYRQDPGQGLRLIYYSQIVNDFQKGDIAEGYSVSREKKESFPLTVTSAQKNPTAFYLCASSMASGKASAEAFFGQGTRLTVV.

The chain links TRBV7-6 to TRBJ2-7; perhaps TRBD2 as D (5 bases). Germline V lookup: CDR1 SGHVS, CDR2 FNYEAQ. The CDR3 totals 14 residues. V was trimmed by 3 bases and J by 2 bases, leaving 11 bases between them. The DNA of the CDR3 is TGTGCCAGCAGCTTGGAGGTTCCCGCCTACGAGCAGTACTTC. It translates to CASSLEVPAYEQYF.

V usage is TRBV7-3 and J usage is TRBJ2-3; TRBD1 matches at 10 bases. Trimming removed 2 bases from V and 3 bases from J; junction bases left unmatched: 2. The length of the CDR3 is 15 residues. Germline CDR1 and CDR2: SGHTA and FQGTGA. The CDR3 coding sequence is TGTGCCAGCAGCTTAGGACAGGGGGTTACAGATACGCAGTATTTT. It codes for CASSLGQGVTDTQYF.

The rearrangement links TRBV6-5 to TRBJ1-1; tentative D call: TRBD1 (6 bases). V was pared by 2 bases and J by 6 bases, with 13 bases between. The CDR3 runs to 14 residues. Germline V gene data show CDR1 as MNHEY and CDR2 as SVGAGI. The CDR3, as DNA: TGTGCCAGCAGTTACGCACAGGGTGAGGCTGAAGCTTTCTTT. Its protein product is CASSYAQGEAEAFF.

CDR3 DNA: TGTGCCAGCAGGGGCGGGGGGAAGACCCAGTACTTC. Translating it yields CASRGGGKTQYF. The gene calls are TRBV2 and TRBJ2-5; the match to TRBD2 covers 8 bases. This CDR3 is built from 12 residues. V trimming: 6 bases; J trimming: 6 bases; junction bases outside the gene matches: 3. The germline gives CDR1 SNHLY, CDR2 FYNNEI.

The CDR3 nucleotides are TGTGCCACCAGTGACCCCCCGACTACCGAGCAGTTCTTC. Protein: CATSDPPTTEQFF. The chain links TRBV24-1 to TRBJ2-1; possible D gene TRBD2, 5 bases. The CDR3 consists of 13 residues. Germline lookup yields CDR1 KGHDR and CDR2 SFDVKD. V gave up 4 bases and J gave up 10 bases, with 13 bases separating them.

The chain is built from TRBV15 and TRBJ2-7; D perhaps matches TRBD2 (6 bases). Trimming took off 3 bases at V and 6 bases at J, with 15 bases between the two ends. This CDR3 spans 14 amino acids. The V gene's germline CDR1 is LNHNV and CDR2 YYDKDF (reference sequence). The CDR3 region has the DNA TGTGCCACCAGCAGGGGGGACTCTCCCAGCGAGCAGTACTTC. This translates into CATSRGDSPSEQYF.

The chain employs TRBV9 and TRBJ2-5; TRBD2 matches 9 bases. V shed 0 bases and J 5 bases; nucleotides not matched to a gene: 8. Germline CDR1 is SGDLS and CDR2 is YYNGEE. The CDR3 runs to 16 residues. CDR3 coding DNA: TGTGCCAGCAGCGTAGGCTCGCGGGGGGGCCGTGAGACCCAGTACTTC. Its protein is CASSVGSRGGRETQYF.

This chain connects TRBV19 to TRBJ1-5, with D perhaps matching TRBD1 (6 bases). This CDR3 has 15 amino acids. The V end was cut by 4 bases, the J end by 6 bases, with 16 bases between. CDR1 LNHDA and CDR2 SQIVND come from the germline V gene (reference sequence). This CDR3 is CASSSSSGVGQPQHF. The CDR3 DNA reads as TGTGCCAGTAGTAGTAGTTCAGGGGTTGGTCAGCCCCAGCATTTT.

The rearrangement joins TRBV10-3 to TRBJ2-3, with TRBD1 matching 8 bases. V was pared by 7 bases and J by 2 bases, with 8 bases of the junction left unmatched. CDR1 and CDR2 (germline): ENHRY, SYGVKD. The CDR3 extends over 15 amino acids. The CDR3, as DNA: TGTGCCATCAATAACGGACAGGGACCCACAGATACGCAGTATTTT. Translation: CAINNGQGPTDTQYF.

V is TRBV21-1 and J is TRBJ2-5; the table gives TRBD2 as D, unverified against the DNA. TRBV21-1 is a known pseudogene. The CDR3 runs to 17 residues. The CDR3 bases are TGTGCCAGCAGCGGACGGGCGGGCGCGCCCTTCCAAGAGACCCAGTACTTC. Protein sequence: CASSGRAGAPFQETQYF.

The chain joins TRBV5-1 to TRBJ2-5; D is unresolved. CDR3 length: 14 amino acids. With 2 bases removed from V and 2 bases from J, the gap between germline ends came to 10 bases. Germline CDR1 reads SGHRS; CDR2 reads YFSETQ. The CDR3: CASSLIQSQETQYF. The CDR3 coding sequence is TGCGCCAGCAGCTTAATACAGTCGCAAGAGACCCAGTACTTC.

V usage is TRBV28 and J usage is TRBJ2-7; weak D call: TRBD2 (6 bases). CDR1 and CDR2 (germline): MDHEN, SYDVKM. The CDR3 length is 15 residues. V lost 2 bases and J lost 5, with 16 bases in between. The CDR3 sequence: CASSLEVGGRNEQYF. The CDR3 DNA sequence: TGTGCCAGCAGTTTAGAAGTTGGGGGGAGGAACGAGCAGTACTTC. Variable domain in full (rest from reference TRBV28 and TRBJ2-7): DVKVTQSSRYLVKRTGEKVFLECVQDMDHENMFWYRQDPGLGLRLIYFSYDVKMKEKGDIPEGYSVSREKKERFSLILESASTNQTSMYLCASSLEVGGRNEQYFGPGTRLTVT.

The chain combines TRBV30 with TRBJ2-1; 9 bases match TRBD2. V shed 4 bases and J 0 bases; nucleotides not matched to a gene: 7. The CDR3 extends over 16 amino acids. The germline V gene encodes CDR1 GTSNPN and CDR2 SVGIG (reference sequence). The CDR3 spells CAWTLPTSGSYNEQFF. The CDR3 coding sequence is TGTGCCTGGACCCTCCCGACTAGCGGCTCCTACAATGAGCAGTTCTTC.

The chain recombines TRBV5-1 with TRBJ2-1; 8 positions match TRBD1. The junction had 2 bases not matched to a gene; V was cut back by 4 bases and J by 2 bases. Germline assignment: CDR1 SGHRS and CDR2 YFSETQ. The CDR3 has 14 amino acids. CDR3 region: CASSPGGAYNEQFF. The CDR3 DNA follows: TGCGCCAGCAGCCCAGGGGGCGCCTACAATGAGCAGTTCTTC.

This chain links TRBV29-1 with TRBJ1-2, with a possible D match to TRBD1 (5 bases). The germline V gene encodes CDR1 SQVTM and CDR2 ANQGSEA. The CDR3 totals 11 residues. The V end was cut by 4 bases, the J end by 5 bases, with 8 bases between. CDR3 in amino acids: CSVVSGYGYTF. CDR3 bases: TGCAGCGTTGTGTCAGGGTATGGCTACACCTTC.

Only one count was recorded for this clone. This chain links TRBV7-6 with TRBJ2-5; 10 bases line up with TRBD1. CDR3 length equals 14 residues. The junction had 8 bases not matched to a gene; V was cut back by 8 bases and J by 5 bases. The germline V gene encodes CDR1 SGHVS and CDR2 FNYEAQ. CDR3 residues: CASGLTGGGETQYF. CDR3 nucleotides: TGTGCCAGCGGTCTGACAGGGGGCGGTGAGACCCAGTACTTC. Full variable domain (rest looked up from reference TRBV7-6 and TRBJ2-5): GAGVSQSPRYKVTKRGQDVALRCDPISGHVSLYWYRQALGQGPEFLTYFNYEAQQDKSGLPNDRFSAERPEGSISTLTIQRTEQRDSAMYRCASGLTGGGETQYFGPGTRLLVL.

The rearrangement uses TRBV19 and TRBJ2-3; 10 nucleotides align to TRBD1. CDR1 and CDR2 from the germline V gene are LNHDA and SQIVND (reference sequence). This CDR3 comprises 17 residues. With 1 base clipped from V and 3 bases from J, the junction kept 7 bases outside the gene matches. DNA for the CDR3: TGTGCCAGTAGTATAGGTGACAGGGGGCTCGGGACAGATACGCAGTATTTT. Protein product: CASSIGDRGLGTDTQYF.

The CDR3 DNA follows: TGCGCCAGCAGCCCCGGGACAGGGCAGTACGAGCAGTACTTC. Translation gives CASSPGTGQYEQYF. This rearrangement joins TRBV4-3 to TRBJ2-7, with 9 nucleotides matching TRBD1. Germline V CDR1 and CDR2: LGHNA, YSLEER. The V and J ends lost 4 bases and 4 bases, in that order; junction bases with no gene match: 5. CDR3 length: 14 amino acids.

The chain links TRBV2 to TRBJ2-6; 11 bases match TRBD1. Germline-derived CDR1 and CDR2 are SNHLY and FYNNEI. CDR3 length: 18 amino acids. Trimming took 6 bases from V and 4 from J; bases not matched to a gene: 11. CDR3 sequence: CASSPRDRGFPGANVLTF. In nucleotides, the CDR3 is TGTGCCAGCAGCCCCAGGGACAGGGGGTTTCCCGGGGCCAACGTCCTGACTTTC.